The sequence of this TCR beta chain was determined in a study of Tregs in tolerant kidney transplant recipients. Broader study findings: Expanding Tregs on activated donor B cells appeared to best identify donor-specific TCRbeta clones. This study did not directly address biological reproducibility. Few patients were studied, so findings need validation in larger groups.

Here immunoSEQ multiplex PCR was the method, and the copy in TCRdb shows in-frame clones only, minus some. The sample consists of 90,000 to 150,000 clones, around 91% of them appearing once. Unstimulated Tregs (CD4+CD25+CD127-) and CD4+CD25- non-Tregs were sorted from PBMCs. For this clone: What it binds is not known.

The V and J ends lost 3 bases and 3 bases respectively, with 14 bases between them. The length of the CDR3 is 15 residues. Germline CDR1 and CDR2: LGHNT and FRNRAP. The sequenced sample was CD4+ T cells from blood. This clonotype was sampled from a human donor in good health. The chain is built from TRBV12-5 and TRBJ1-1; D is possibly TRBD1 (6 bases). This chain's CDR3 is CASGLLKGGDTEAFF. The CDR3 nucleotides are TGTGCTAGTGGTTTACTCAAAGGGGGGGACACTGAAGCTTTCTTT.